The 4 T cell receptor beta chains below were found in one sample sequenced in a study of human T cells and chemical hapten exposure. Sample time point: patch test 1, 2 weeks after DPC sensitization. Treatment given: therapeutic diphenylcyclopropenone sensitization with weekly scalp DPC. MiXCR was run by TCRdb on the RACE reads, yielding one entry per CDR3 protein. There are approximately 100,000 distinct CDR3 sequences in the sample; 9.5% to 11% occur only once, and around 3.5% lies in the top ten. Sequences were derived from whole blood, sampled in connection with sensitization to the hapten diphenylcyclopropenone (DPC). The receptor source for this set is a woman in her thirties or forties with alopecia areata. Some clones in this sample may be carry-over from other donors' samples.

The chain carries TRBV4-1 and TRBJ2-2; D is unresolved. Germline V gene data show CDR1 as MGHRA and CDR2 as YSYEKL. V lost 4 bases and J lost 0, with 6 bases in between. The CDR3 is 14 amino acids. The CDR3: CASSRATNTGELFF. The CDR3 bases are TGCGCCAGCAGCCGAGCTACGAACACCGGGGAGCTGTTTTTT.

Only a few counts were recorded for this clonotype. The chain carries TRBV11-2 and TRBJ2-1, with 8 bases identical to TRBD2. Trimming took 6 bases from V and 6 from J; bases not matched to a gene: 7. The CDR3 spans 14 residues. Looked up from germline, CDR1 is SGHAT and CDR2 is FQNNGV. CDR3 nucleotide sequence: TGTGCCAGCAGGAAAGCGGGAGTAGGCAATGAGCAGTTCTTC. Translating it yields CASRKAGVGNEQFF.

This clonotype was counted only a few times. The chain employs TRBV18 and TRBJ1-1; no clear D. This CDR3 is 16 amino acids long. The V and J ends lost 6 bases and 2 bases respectively, with 19 bases between them. Germline CDR1 is KGHSH and CDR2 is LQKENI. CDR3 loop: CASSQSIRTTNTEAFF. The CDR3 nucleotides read TGTGCCAGCTCGCAATCCATAAGGACGACCAACACTGAAGCTTTCTTT.

This clonotype was recorded at least ten times. This chain joins TRBV20-1 and TRBJ1-2; TRBD1 is a possible D gene (6 bases). Trimming removed 4 bases at V and 2 bases at J, with 17 bases between. There are 15 residues in the CDR3. CDR1 DFQATT and CDR2 SNEGSKA come from the germline V gene (reference sequence). CDR3 sequence: CSATDRTQSNYGYTF. The CDR3 coding sequence is TGCAGTGCTACCGACAGGACCCAATCGAACTATGGCTACACCTTC.